This TCR beta chain originates from a study of T cells after posttransplantation cyclophosphamide. Study outcomes and limitations: Recipient CMV seropositivity and CMV reactivation strongly tracked TRB clonality.

V dropped 4 bases and J dropped 4 bases, with 8 bases sitting between them. This CDR3 contains 13 residues. Per germline, CDR1 MRHNA and CDR2 SNTAGT. As regards this clone: Its antigen is unidentified. Distinct nucleotide sequences in the sample also encode this CDR3.

Busulfan-fludarabine conditioning, marrow transplant, and cyclophosphamide on days +3 and +4 were administered. Profiling relied on immunoSEQ multiplex PCR, and the TCRdb table lists in-frame clones only, not all of them. The sample lists some 4,300 clones; about four fifths were seen once. The origin of this receptor is a male patient aged 45-59 years who received an allogeneic stem cell transplant from a related donor and was CMV-positive. Some T cells here may be from the graft donor. The chain joins TRBV6-4 to TRBJ1-5; D is undetermined. The sample was PBMCs, taken after allogeneic stem cell transplant with posttransplant cyclophosphamide. The CDR3 DNA follows: TGTGCCAGCAGTGTAGAGGAAAATCAGCCCCAGCATTTT. This encodes CASSVEENQPQHF.